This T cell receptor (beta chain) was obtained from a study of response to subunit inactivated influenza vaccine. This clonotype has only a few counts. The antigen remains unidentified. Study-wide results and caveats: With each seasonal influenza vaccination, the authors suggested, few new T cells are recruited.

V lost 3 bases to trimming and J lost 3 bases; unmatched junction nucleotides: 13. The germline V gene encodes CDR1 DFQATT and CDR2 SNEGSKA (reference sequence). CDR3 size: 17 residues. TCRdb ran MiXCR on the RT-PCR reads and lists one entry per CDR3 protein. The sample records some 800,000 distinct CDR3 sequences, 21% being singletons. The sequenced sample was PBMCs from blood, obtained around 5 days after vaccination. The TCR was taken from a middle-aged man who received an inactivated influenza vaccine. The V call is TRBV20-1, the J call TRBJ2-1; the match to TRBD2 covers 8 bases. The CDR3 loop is CSASHLARGGHYNEQFF. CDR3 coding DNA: TGCAGTGCTAGCCACCTCGCTCGGGGGGGACACTACAATGAGCAGTTCTTC.